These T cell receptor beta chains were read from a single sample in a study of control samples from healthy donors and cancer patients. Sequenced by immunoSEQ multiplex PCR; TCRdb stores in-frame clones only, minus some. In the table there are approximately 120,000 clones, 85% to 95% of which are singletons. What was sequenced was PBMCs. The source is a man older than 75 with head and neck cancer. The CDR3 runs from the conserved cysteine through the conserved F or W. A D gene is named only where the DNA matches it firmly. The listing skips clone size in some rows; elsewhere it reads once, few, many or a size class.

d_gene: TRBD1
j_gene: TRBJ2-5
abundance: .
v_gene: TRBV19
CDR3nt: TGTGCCAGTAGTATTTCCCCGACAGGGGGCATGAAGACCCAGTACTTC
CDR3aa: CASSISPTGGMKTQYF

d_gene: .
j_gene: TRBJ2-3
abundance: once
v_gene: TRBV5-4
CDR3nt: TGTGCCAGCAGTCTACCTCGGGGATCGGGCACAGATACGCAGTATTTT
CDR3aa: CASSLPRGSGTDTQYF

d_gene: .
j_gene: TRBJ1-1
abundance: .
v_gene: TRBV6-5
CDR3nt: TGTGCCAGCCAGGGGACTGAAGCTTTCTTT
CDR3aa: CASQGTEAFF

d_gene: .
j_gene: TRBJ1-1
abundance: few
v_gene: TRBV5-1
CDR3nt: TGCGCCAGCAGCTTCGGGAACACTGAAGCTTTCTTT
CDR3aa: CASSFGNTEAFF

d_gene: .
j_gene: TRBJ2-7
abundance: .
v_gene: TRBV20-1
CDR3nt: TGCAGTGCTAGTAGGCAGGGTACCTACGAGCAGTACTTC
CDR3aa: CSASRQGTYEQYF

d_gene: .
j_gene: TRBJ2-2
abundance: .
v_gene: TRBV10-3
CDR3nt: TGTGCCATCAGTGAGGGGAGCTCAAGGAACACCGGGGAGCTGTTTTTT
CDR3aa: CAISEGSSRNTGELFF

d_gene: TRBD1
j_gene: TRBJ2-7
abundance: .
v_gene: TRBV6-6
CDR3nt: TGTGCCAGCAAACCGGGACAGTTAACCTACGAGCAGTACTTC
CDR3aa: CASKPGQLTYEQYF

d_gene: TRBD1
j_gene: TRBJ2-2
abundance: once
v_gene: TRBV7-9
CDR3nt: TGTGCCAGCAGTTCTCGTCCGGGACAGAAGAACACCGGGGAGCTGTTTTTT
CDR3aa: CASSSRPGQKNTGELFF

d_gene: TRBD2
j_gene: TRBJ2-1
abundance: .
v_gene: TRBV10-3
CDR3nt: TGTGCCATCAGTCCGGGACTAGAAAAGGTTGAGCAGTTCTTC
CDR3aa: CAISPGLEKVEQFF

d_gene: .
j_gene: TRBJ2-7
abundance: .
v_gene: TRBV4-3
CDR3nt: TGCGCCAGCAGCCAAGATGCGAGATCCTACGAGCAGTACTTC
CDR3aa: CASSQDARSYEQYF

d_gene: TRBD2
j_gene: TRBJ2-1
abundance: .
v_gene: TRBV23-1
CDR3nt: TGCGCCAGCAGTCCTATGAGCGGCGGCGGGAGCGGGACTTCCTACAATGAGCAGTTCTTC
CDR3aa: CASSPMSGGGSGTSYNEQFF

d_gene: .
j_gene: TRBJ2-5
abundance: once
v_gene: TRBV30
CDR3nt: TGTGCCTGGAGTGTCGGGGGCGGAAAGACCCAGTACTTC
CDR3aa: CAWSVGGGKTQYF

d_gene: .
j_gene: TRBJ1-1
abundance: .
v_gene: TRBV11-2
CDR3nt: TGTGCCAGCAGCTCCCGGAGGAACACTGAAGCTTTCTTT
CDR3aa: CASSSRRNTEAFF

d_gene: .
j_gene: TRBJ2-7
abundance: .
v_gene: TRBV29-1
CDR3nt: TGCAGCGTTTCCCAGTCTGGGTACGAGCAGTACTTC
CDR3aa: CSVSQSGYEQYF